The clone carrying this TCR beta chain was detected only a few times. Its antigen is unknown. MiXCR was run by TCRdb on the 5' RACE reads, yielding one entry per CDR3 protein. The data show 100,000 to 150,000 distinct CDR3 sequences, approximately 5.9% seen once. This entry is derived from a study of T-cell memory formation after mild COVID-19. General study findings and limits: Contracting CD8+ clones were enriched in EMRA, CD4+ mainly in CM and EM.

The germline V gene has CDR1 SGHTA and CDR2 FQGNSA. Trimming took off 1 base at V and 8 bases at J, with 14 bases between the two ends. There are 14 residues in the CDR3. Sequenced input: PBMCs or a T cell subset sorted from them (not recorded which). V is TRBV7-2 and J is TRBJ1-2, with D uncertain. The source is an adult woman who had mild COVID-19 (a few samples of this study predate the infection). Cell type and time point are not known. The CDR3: CASSLDPGRKGYTF. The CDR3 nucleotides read TGTGCCAGCAGCTTAGATCCGGGCCGAAAAGGCTACACCTTC.